These 26 T cell receptor beta chains were sequenced from one sample in a study of identical twins. TCRdb reprocessed the 5' RACE reads via MiXCR and lists one record per CDR3 protein. The sample lists nearly 250,000 distinct CDR3 sequences, around 7% seen once, with roughly 3.6% in the top ten. These data are also associated with another study on yellow fever vaccine responses in identical twins.

The sample was memory (CD45RO+) T cells sorted from blood. These TCRs come from a woman aged 18-29 years in good health.

This clonotype was counted many times. This chain uses TRBV5-5 with TRBJ2-3, with TRBD2 matching 15 bases. Losses at the gene ends were 3 bases for V and 2 bases for J; bases not matched to a gene: 4. Germline lookup yields CDR1 SGHKS and CDR2 YYEKEE (reference sequence). The CDR3 length is 17 residues. This CDR3 reads CASSSGLAGGPTDTQYF. The CDR3 nucleotides are TGTGCCAGCAGCTCCGGACTAGCGGGAGGGCCCACAGATACGCAGTATTTT.

This clonotype was counted at least ten times. The rearrangement uses TRBV28 and TRBJ2-7; D unresolved. The V and J ends lost 6 bases and 4 bases respectively, with 25 bases between them. The CDR3 has 17 amino acids. The germline V gene encodes CDR1 MDHEN and CDR2 SYDVKM. The CDR3 nucleotides are TGTGCCAGCAGCCCCCCCCGGAAAGCCCGAGACGAATACGAGCAGTACTTC. This gives the protein CASSPPRKARDEYEQYF. The full variable domain, its missing parts supplied by reference TRBV28 and TRBJ2-7, is DVKVTQSSRYLVKRTGEKVFLECVQDMDHENMFWYRQDPGLGLRLIYFSYDVKMKEKGDIPEGYSVSREKKERFSLILESASTNQTSMYLCASSPPRKARDEYEQYFGPGTRLTVT.

This clonotype was counted a few times. V usage is TRBV19 and J usage is TRBJ2-3, with 7 bases aligning to TRBD1. Trimming cost V 4 bases and J 1 base; bases outside gene matches: 5. This CDR3 is 15 amino acids long. Germline V CDR1 and CDR2: LNHDA, SQIVND (reference sequence). The CDR3 sequence: CASSTRQGGTDTQYF. The CDR3 coding sequence is TGTGCCAGTAGTACTCGACAGGGCGGCACAGATACGCAGTATTTT.

This clonotype has a count of ten or more. The chain employs TRBV28 and TRBJ2-7; 14 bases match TRBD2. The CDR3 is 15 residues long. The germline V gene encodes CDR1 MDHEN and CDR2 SYDVKM. J gave up 2 bases and V 5 bases, and 2 bases lay outside the gene matches. CDR3 DNA sequence: TGTGCCAGCAGTCCGGGACTAGCGGGAGCCTACGAGCAGTACTTC. Translation gives CASSPGLAGAYEQYF.

This clonotype was found many times. This rearrangement joins TRBV7-8 to TRBJ2-1; the match to TRBD2 covers 7 bases. V lost 3 bases to trimming and J lost 4 bases; unmatched junction nucleotides: 6. CDR1 SGHVS and CDR2 FQNEAQ come from the germline V gene. The CDR3 is made up of 15 amino acids. CDR3 loop: CASSFGGSLYNEQFF. The CDR3 DNA is TGTGCCAGCAGCTTCGGCGGGAGCCTTTACAATGAGCAGTTCTTC. Full variable domain (remainder filled in from reference TRBV7-8 and TRBJ2-1): GAGVSQSPRYKVAKRGQDVALRCDPISGHVSLFWYQQALGQGPEFLTYFQNEAQLDKSGLPSDRFFAERPEGSVSTLKIQRTQQEDSAVYLCASSFGGSLYNEQFFGPGTRLTVL.

Only a few counts were recorded for this clonotype. The rearrangement joins TRBV7-6 to TRBJ2-2, with a tentative D call TRBD2 (6 bases). Germline CDR1 SGHVS, CDR2 FNYEAQ. This CDR3 spans 15 amino acids. Trimming cost V 5 bases and J 2 bases, with 12 bases left between them. The DNA of the CDR3 is TGTGCCAGCAGCCATGGGGAGGACAACACCGGGGAGCTGTTTTTT. Translation gives CASSHGEDNTGELFF. The complete variable domain, with remaining parts taken from reference TRBV7-6 and TRBJ2-2, reads GAGVSQSPRYKVTKRGQDVALRCDPISGHVSLYWYRQALGQGPEFLTYFNYEAQQDKSGLPNDRFSAERPEGSISTLTIQRTEQRDSAMYRCASSHGEDNTGELFFGEGSRLTVL.

This clonotype has more than one count but fewer than ten. The rearrangement joins TRBV20-1 to TRBJ2-6; no clear D gene. CDR3 length equals 14 residues. Trimming cost V 6 bases and J 0 bases, with 9 bases left between them. Germline CDR1 DFQATT, CDR2 SNEGSKA (reference sequence). Written as DNA, the CDR3 is TGCAGTGCGGCGCTGCCCTCTGGGGCCAACGTCCTGACTTTC. Protein: CSAALPSGANVLTF.

This clonotype was seen ten or more times. The chain combines TRBV2 with TRBJ2-3, with unresolved D. Trimming removed 1 base at V and 5 bases at J, with 10 bases between. This CDR3 comprises 14 residues. The V gene's germline CDR1 is SNHLY and CDR2 FYNNEI. CDR3 nucleotides: TGTGCCAGCAGTGAAGGCCCTTACGGAGATACGCAGTATTTT. Translation: CASSEGPYGDTQYF.

This clonotype was found a few times. The J gene is TRBJ2-7, the V gene TRBV5-1; the D gene is possibly TRBD1 (5 bases). The CDR3 runs to 14 residues. Germline V CDR1 and CDR2: SGHRS, YFSETQ. V lost 0 bases, J lost 3 bases, and 10 bases lay in between. The CDR3 region is CASSLEGVRYEQYF. The CDR3 coding sequence is TGCGCCAGCAGCTTGGAAGGGGTTCGCTACGAGCAGTACTTC.

This clonotype was seen only a few times. The V and J genes are TRBV7-6 and TRBJ2-1; 8 positions agree with TRBD2. The germline V gene has CDR1 SGHVS and CDR2 FNYEAQ. The CDR3 is 19 residues long. Trimming at V came to 4 bases and at J to 0 bases, leaving 14 bases not matched to a gene. The CDR3 bases are TGTGCCAGCAGCTCCCCCTCGCGGGAGGATCCTAGCTCCTACAATGAGCAGTTCTTC. Amino acids: CASSSPSREDPSSYNEQFF.

In this sample, this clonotype turned up a few times. This sequence joins TRBV10-3 and TRBJ2-2; the D call may be TRBD1 or TRBD2 (5 bases each). The CDR3 runs to 15 residues. The germline V gene encodes CDR1 ENHRY and CDR2 SYGVKD. V lost 6 bases and J lost 2, with 13 bases in between. The CDR3 DNA reads TGTGCCATCAGGGACCGGGACCCTAACACCGGGGAGCTGTTTTTT. Encoded protein: CAIRDRDPNTGELFF.

This clonotype was picked up many times. J is TRBJ1-4 and V is TRBV5-1, with no clear D. Trimming removed 5 bases from V and 5 bases from J, with 13 bases in between. The CDR3 has 14 amino acids. Germline V gene lookup returns CDR1 SGHRS and CDR2 YFSETQ. The CDR3 spells CASSIATANEKLFF. The CDR3, as DNA: TGCGCCAGCAGTATAGCGACGGCAAATGAAAAACTGTTTTTT.

The sample holds a few counts of this clonotype. V gene TRBV9 combines with J gene TRBJ2-3; D remains unclear. This CDR3 region has 12 residues. Trimming cost V 3 bases and J 4 bases, with 6 bases left between them. Germline V gene data show CDR1 as SGDLS and CDR2 as YYNGEE. The CDR3 sequence: CASSAWADTQYF. CDR3 nucleotides: TGTGCCAGCAGCGCATGGGCAGATACGCAGTATTTT.

The sample holds many counts of this clonotype. The J gene is TRBJ2-1, the V gene TRBV5-1; TRBD1 agrees at 8 bases. Germline CDR1 and CDR2: SGHRS and YFSETQ. The CDR3 length is 15 residues. Unmatched junction bases numbered 8, after V lost 0 bases and J lost 9 bases. The CDR3 loop is CASSLAGGALREQFF. The CDR3 DNA sequence: TGCGCCAGCAGCTTGGCAGGGGGCGCTTTACGTGAGCAGTTCTTC.

The chain carries TRBV5-1 and TRBJ2-3; D ambiguous. The germline V gene has CDR1 SGHRS and CDR2 YFSETQ. V was trimmed by 2 bases and J by 6 bases, leaving 16 bases between them. This CDR3 has 15 residues. The CDR3 DNA reads as TGCGCCAGCAGCTTTGGCACAAAGGCCCCTGATACGCAGTATTTT. It encodes CASSFGTKAPDTQYF. The whole variable domain, filled in from reference TRBV5-1 and TRBJ2-3, reads KAGVTQTPRYLIKTRGQQVTLSCSPISGHRSVSWYQQTPGQGLQFLFEYFSETQRNKGNFPGRFSGRQFSNSRSEMNVSTLELGDSALYLCASSFGTKAPDTQYFGPGTRLTVL.

This clonotype showed up just a few times. The rearrangement joins TRBV28 to TRBJ2-1, with 13 bases fitting TRBD2. Trimming took 5 bases from V and 10 from J; bases not matched to a gene: 8. Germline V gives CDR1 MDHEN, CDR2 SYDVKM. The CDR3 length is 15 residues. The CDR3 DNA follows: TGTGCCAGCAGTACGGGACTAGCGGGGACCAGAGAGCAGTTCTTC. It encodes CASSTGLAGTREQFF.

This clonotype was counted ten times or more. The chain couples TRBV12-3 or TRBV12-4 to TRBJ1-6; D gene unclear. Trimming took off 1 base at V and 4 bases at J, with 8 bases between the two ends. The CDR3 is made up of 15 amino acids. Here the CDR3 reads CASSLGDLYNSPLHF. The CDR3 DNA reads as TGTGCCAGCAGTTTAGGAGACCTTTATAATTCACCCCTCCACTTT.

V is TRBV18 and J is TRBJ2-1, with 13 bases fitting TRBD2. The CDR3 has 17 residues. V shed 3 bases and J 7 bases; nucleotides not matched to a gene: 9. Germline-derived CDR1 and CDR2 are KGHSH and LQKENI. The CDR3 region has the DNA TGTGCCAGCTCACCGGGAGGACTAGCGGGAGCGAGGAATGAGCAGTTCTTC. The encoded protein is CASSPGGLAGARNEQFF.

This clonotype was detected only a few times. J is TRBJ1-1 and V is TRBV11-2; D is unclear. V lost 3 bases to trimming and J lost 4 bases, with 9 bases between them. This CDR3 has 13 amino acids. CDR1 SGHAT and CDR2 FQNNGV come from the germline V gene. The CDR3 coding sequence is TGTGCCAGCAGCTTCCAAAAAGGCACTGAAGCTTTCTTT. Amino acids: CASSFQKGTEAFF.

The sample holds a few counts of this clonotype. As DNA, the CDR3 is TGCGCCAGCAGAGCCGGGACTAGCACCGGGGAGCTGTTTTTT. This codes for CASRAGTSTGELFF. J is TRBJ2-2 and V is TRBV10-2; 8 bases match TRBD2. The CDR3 has 14 amino acids. Germline assignment: CDR1 WSHSY and CDR2 SAAADI. Trimming at V came to 6 bases and at J to 4 bases, leaving 4 bases not matched to a gene.

V is TRBV24-1 and J is TRBJ1-2; TRBD1 matches at 8 bases. This CDR3 is 14 amino acids long. Trimming cost V 2 bases and J 5 bases; bases outside gene matches: 3. The germline V gene encodes CDR1 KGHDR and CDR2 SFDVKD. The CDR3 DNA reads TGTGCCACCAGTGATTCCGGACAGGGATATGGCTACACCTTC. Translated, it gives CATSDSGQGYGYTF.

There are many counts of this clonotype. The V call is TRBV5-1, the J call TRBJ1-1; the D is unclear. The CDR3 length is 14 residues. In germline, CDR1 is SGHRS, CDR2 YFSETQ. Trimming removed 0 bases from V and 1 base from J, with 7 bases in between. In DNA form, the CDR3 reads TGCGCCAGCAGCTTGGGCGGGCAGAACACTGAAGCTTTCTTT. It codes for CASSLGGQNTEAFF.

This clonotype was counted many times. CDR3 loop: CAIQENSGTEAFF. The DNA for the CDR3 is TGTGCCATCCAGGAGAACTCAGGCACTGAAGCTTTCTTT. The chain joins TRBV10-3 to TRBJ1-1; D call uncertain. The CDR3 covers 13 residues. Germline-derived CDR1 and CDR2 are ENHRY and SYGVKD. V dropped 8 bases and J dropped 4 bases, with 14 bases sitting between them.

This clonotype has ten or more counts. This rearrangement joins TRBV12-3 or TRBV12-4 to TRBJ2-7; TRBD2 matches at 10 bases. The V segment lost 6 bases and the J segment 6 bases; nucleotides outside the gene matches: 11. This CDR3 has 15 amino acids. The CDR3 region is CASSFGSGRVSEQYF. The CDR3 DNA reads as TGTGCCAGCAGCTTCGGGAGCGGGAGGGTTTCCGAGCAGTACTTC.

Ten or more counts support this clonotype. The chain carries TRBV20-1 and TRBJ2-1, with D perhaps TRBD2 (6 bases). This CDR3 contains 12 residues. Per the germline V gene, CDR1 is DFQATT and CDR2 is SNEGSKA (reference sequence). The V and J ends lost 4 bases and 6 bases respectively, with 10 bases between them. Here the CDR3 reads CSAKMGGNEQFF. The CDR3 DNA reads as TGCAGTGCTAAGATGGGGGGCAATGAGCAGTTCTTC.

In its sample, this clonotype was seen many times. The chain carries TRBV28 and TRBJ2-3; D is possibly TRBD1 or TRBD2 (6 bases each). The V gene's germline CDR1 is MDHEN and CDR2 SYDVKM. V was cut by 5 bases and J by 6 bases, with 15 bases left in between. The CDR3 length is 14 residues. The CDR3: CASSRGAGVDTQYF. DNA for the CDR3: TGTGCCAGCAGTAGGGGGGCCGGGGTTGATACGCAGTATTTT. Supplemented by reference TRBV28 and TRBJ2-3, the full variable domain reads DVKVTQSSRYLVKRTGEKVFLECVQDMDHENMFWYRQDPGLGLRLIYFSYDVKMKEKGDIPEGYSVSREKKERFSLILESASTNQTSMYLCASSRGAGVDTQYFGPGTRLTVL.